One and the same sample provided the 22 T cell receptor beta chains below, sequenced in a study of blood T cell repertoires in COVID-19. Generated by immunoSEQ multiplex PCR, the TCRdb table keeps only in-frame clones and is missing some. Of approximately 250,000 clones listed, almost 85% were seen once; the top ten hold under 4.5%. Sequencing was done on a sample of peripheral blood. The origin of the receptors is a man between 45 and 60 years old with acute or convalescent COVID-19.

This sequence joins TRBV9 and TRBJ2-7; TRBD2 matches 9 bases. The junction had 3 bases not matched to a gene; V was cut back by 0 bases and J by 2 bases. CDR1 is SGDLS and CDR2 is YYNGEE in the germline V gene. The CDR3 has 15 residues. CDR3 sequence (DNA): TGTGCCAGCAGCGTAGAGTCTAGCGGGGCCTACGAGCAGTACTTC. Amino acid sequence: CASSVESSGAYEQYF.

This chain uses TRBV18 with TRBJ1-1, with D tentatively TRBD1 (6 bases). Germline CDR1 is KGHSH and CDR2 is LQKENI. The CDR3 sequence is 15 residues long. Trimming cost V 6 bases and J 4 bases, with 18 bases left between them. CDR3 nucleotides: TGTGCCAGCTCGCCCGGGGGGGCGAGATCCACTGAAGCTTTCTTT. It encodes CASSPGGARSTEAFF. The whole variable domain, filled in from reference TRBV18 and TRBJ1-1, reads NAGVMQNPRHLVRRRGQEARLRCSPMKGHSHVYWYRQLPEEGLKFMVYLQKENIIDESGMPKERFSAEFPKEGPSILRIQQVVRGDSAAYFCASSPGGARSTEAFFGQGTRLTVV.

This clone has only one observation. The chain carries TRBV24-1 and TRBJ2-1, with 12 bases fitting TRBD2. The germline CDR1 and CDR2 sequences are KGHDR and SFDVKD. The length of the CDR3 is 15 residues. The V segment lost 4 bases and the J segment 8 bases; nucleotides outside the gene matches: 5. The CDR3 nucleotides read TGTGCCACCAGTGACTCGACTAGCGGGAGCTATGAGCAGTTCTTC. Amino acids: CATSDSTSGSYEQFF.

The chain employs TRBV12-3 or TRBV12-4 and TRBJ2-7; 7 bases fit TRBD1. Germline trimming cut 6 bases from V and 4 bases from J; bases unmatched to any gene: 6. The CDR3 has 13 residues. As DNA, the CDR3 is TGTGCCAGCAGAGGCCGGGACAGTTACGAGCAGTACTTC. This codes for CASRGRDSYEQYF.

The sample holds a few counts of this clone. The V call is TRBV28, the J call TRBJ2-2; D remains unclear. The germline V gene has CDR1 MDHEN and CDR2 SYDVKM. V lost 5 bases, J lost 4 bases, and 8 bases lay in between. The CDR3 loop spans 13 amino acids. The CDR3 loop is CASSLSVTGELFF. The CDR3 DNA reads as TGTGCCAGCAGTCTTAGTGTCACCGGGGAGCTGTTTTTT.

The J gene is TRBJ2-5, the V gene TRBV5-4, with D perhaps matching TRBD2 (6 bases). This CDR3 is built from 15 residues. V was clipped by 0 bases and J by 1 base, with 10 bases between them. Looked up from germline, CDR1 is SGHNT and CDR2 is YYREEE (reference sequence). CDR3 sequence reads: CASSLGRVTQETQYF. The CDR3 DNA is TGTGCCAGCAGCTTGGGGAGGGTCACCCAAGAGACCCAGTACTTC.

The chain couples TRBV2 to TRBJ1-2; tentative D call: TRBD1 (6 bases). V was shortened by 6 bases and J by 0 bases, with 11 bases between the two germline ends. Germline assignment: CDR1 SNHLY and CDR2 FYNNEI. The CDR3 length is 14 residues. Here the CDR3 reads CASRGAAANYGYTF. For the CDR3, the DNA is TGTGCCAGCAGGGGGGCCGCAGCTAACTATGGCTACACCTTC.

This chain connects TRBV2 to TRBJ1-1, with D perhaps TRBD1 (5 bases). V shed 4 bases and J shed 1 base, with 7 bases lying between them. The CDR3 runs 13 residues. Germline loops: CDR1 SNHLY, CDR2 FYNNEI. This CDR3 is CASSVTANTEAFF. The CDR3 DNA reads TGTGCCAGCAGTGTGACAGCGAACACTGAAGCTTTCTTT. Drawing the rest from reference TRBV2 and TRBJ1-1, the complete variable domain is EPEVTQTPSHQVTQMGQEVILRCVPISNHLYFYWYRQILGQKVEFLVSFYNNEISEKSEIFDDQFSVERPDGSNFTLKIRSTKLEDSAMYFCASSVTANTEAFFGQGTRLTVV.

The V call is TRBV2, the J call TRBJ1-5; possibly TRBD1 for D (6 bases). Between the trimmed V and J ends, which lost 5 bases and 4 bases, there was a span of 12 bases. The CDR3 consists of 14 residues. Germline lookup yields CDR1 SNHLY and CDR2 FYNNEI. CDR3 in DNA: TGTGCCAGCAGTAAGGGACATCTAAATCAGCCCCAGCATTTT. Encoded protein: CASSKGHLNQPQHF.

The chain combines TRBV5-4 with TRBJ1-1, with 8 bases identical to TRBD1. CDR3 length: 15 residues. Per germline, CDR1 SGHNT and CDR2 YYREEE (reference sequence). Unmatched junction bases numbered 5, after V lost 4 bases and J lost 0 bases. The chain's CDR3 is CASSQRQGMNTEAFF. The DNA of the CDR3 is TGTGCCAGCAGCCAAAGACAGGGGATGAACACTGAAGCTTTCTTT.

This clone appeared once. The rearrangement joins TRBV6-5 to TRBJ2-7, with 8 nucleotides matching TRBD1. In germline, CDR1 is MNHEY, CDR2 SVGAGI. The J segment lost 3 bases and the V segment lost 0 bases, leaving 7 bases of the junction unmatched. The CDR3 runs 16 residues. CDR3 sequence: CASSYSAGQDYYEQYF. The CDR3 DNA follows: TGTGCCAGCAGTTACTCTGCGGGACAGGATTACTACGAGCAGTACTTC.

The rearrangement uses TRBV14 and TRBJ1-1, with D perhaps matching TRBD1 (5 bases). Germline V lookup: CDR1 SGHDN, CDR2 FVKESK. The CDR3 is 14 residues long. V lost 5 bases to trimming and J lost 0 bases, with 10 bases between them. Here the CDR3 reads CASSARVMNTEAFF. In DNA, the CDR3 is TGTGCCAGCAGCGCCAGGGTCATGAACACTGAAGCTTTCTTT. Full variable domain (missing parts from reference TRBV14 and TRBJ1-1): EAGVTQFPSHSVIEKGQTVTLRCDPISGHDNLYWYRRVMGKEIKFLLHFVKESKQDESGMPNNRFLAERTGGTYSTLKVQPAELEDSGVYFCASSARVMNTEAFFGQGTRLTVV.

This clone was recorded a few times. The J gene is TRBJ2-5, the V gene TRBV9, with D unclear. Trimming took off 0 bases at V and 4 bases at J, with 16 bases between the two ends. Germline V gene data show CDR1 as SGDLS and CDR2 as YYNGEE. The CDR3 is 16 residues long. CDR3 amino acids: CASSVGAAEAVETQYF. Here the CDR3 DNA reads TGTGCCAGCAGCGTAGGCGCGGCAGAGGCAGTAGAGACCCAGTACTTC.

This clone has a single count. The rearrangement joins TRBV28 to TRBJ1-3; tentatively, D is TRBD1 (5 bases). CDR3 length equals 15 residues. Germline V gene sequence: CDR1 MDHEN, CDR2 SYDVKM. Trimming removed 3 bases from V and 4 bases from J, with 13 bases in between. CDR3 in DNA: TGTGCCAGCAGTTTCCCAGGGTGGTGGGGAAACACCATATATTTT. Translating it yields CASSFPGWWGNTIYF.

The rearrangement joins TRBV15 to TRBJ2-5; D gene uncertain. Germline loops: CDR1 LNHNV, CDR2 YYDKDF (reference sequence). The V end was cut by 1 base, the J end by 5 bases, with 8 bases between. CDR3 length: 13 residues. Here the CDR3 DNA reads TGTGCCACCAGCAGAGCAGAGAGGGAGACCCAGTACTTC. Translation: CATSRAERETQYF. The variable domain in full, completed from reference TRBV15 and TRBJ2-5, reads DAMVIQNPRYQVTQFGKPVTLSCSQTLNHNVMYWYQQKSSQAPKLLFHYYDKDFNNEADTPDNFQSRRPNTSFCFLDIRSPGLGDTAMYLCATSRAERETQYFGPGTRLLVL.

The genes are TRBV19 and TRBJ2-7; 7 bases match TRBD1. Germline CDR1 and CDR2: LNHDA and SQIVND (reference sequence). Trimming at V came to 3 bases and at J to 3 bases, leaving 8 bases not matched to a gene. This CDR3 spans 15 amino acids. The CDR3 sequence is CASSIGARGSYEQYF. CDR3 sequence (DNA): TGTGCCAGTAGTATCGGGGCCAGGGGGAGCTACGAGCAGTACTTC.

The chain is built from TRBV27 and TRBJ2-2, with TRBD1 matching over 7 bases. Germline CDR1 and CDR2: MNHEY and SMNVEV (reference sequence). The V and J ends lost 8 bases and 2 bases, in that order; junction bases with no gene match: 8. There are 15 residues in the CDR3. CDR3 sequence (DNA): TGTGCCAGCGCCCCGGGACAGACTAACACCGGGGAGCTGTTTTTT. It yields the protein CASAPGQTNTGELFF.

The CDR3 sequence is CASSGWEATNEKLFF. DNA for the CDR3: TGTGCCAGTAGTGGCTGGGAGGCAACTAATGAAAAACTGTTTTTT. The chain joins TRBV19 to TRBJ1-4; D is ambiguous. The V and J ends lost 5 bases and 0 bases respectively, with 10 bases between them. The CDR3 contains 15 residues. CDR1 is LNHDA and CDR2 is SQIVND in the germline V gene (reference sequence).

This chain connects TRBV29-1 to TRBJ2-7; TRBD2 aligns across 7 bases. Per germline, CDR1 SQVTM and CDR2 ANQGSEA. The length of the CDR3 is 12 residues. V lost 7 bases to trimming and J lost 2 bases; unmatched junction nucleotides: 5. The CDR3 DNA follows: TGCAGCGCTGGGACTAACCCCTACGAGCAGTACTTC. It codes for CSAGTNPYEQYF.

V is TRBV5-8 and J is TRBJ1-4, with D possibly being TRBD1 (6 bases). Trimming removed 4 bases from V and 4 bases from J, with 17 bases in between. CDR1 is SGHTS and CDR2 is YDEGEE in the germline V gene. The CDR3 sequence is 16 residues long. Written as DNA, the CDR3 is TGTGCCAGCAGCACCCTAACCGGGACAAGTAATGAAAAACTGTTTTTT. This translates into CASSTLTGTSNEKLFF.

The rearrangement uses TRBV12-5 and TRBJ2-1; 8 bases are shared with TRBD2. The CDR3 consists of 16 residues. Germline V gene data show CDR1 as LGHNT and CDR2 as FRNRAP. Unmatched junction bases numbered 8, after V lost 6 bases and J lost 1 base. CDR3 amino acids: CASGKREGLSYNEQFF. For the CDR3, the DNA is TGTGCTAGTGGGAAACGGGAGGGCCTATCCTACAATGAGCAGTTCTTC.

CDR3 region: CASSSQGAGGYEQYF. CDR3 in DNA: TGTGCCAGCAGCTCCCAGGGGGCTGGTGGCTACGAGCAGTACTTC. This chain links TRBV7-8 with TRBJ2-7, with 8 bases matching TRBD1. The V and J ends lost 4 bases and 3 bases, in that order; junction bases with no gene match: 8. CDR3 length: 15 residues. The germline CDR1 and CDR2 sequences are SGHVS and FQNEAQ.